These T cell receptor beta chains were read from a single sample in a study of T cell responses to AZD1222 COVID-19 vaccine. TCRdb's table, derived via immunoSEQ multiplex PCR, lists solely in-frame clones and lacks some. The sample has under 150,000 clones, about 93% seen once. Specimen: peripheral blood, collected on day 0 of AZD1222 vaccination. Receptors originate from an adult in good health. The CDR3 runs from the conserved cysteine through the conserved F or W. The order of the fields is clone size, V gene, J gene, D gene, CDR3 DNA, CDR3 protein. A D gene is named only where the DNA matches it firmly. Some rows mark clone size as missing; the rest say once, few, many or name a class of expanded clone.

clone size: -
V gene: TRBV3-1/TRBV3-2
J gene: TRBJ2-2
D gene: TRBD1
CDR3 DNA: TGTGCCAGCAGCCCCCGACAGGGCACCGGGGAGCTGTTTTTT
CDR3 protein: CASSPRQGTGELFF

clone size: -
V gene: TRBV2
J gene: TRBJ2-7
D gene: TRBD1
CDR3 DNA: TGTGCCAGCAGTGTATCTGGACAGGGGGCCTACGAGCAGTACTTC
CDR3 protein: CASSVSGQGAYEQYF

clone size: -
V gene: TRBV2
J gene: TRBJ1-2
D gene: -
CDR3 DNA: TGTGCCAGCAGGGGGACTCCCTATGGCTACACCTTC
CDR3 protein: CASRGTPYGYTF

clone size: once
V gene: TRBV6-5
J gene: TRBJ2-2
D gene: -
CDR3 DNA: TGTGCCATCCCTCCTACAGGGACCGGGGAGCTGTTTTTT
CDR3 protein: CAIPPTGTGELFF

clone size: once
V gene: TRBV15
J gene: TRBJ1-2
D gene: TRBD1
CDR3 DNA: TGTGCCACCAGCAGTGCCCCGGGACAGAACTATGGCTACACCTTC
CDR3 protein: CATSSAPGQNYGYTF

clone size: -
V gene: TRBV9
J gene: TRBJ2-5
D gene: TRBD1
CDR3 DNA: TGTGCCAGCAGCAACAGGGGAGAACGAGAGACCCAGTACTTC
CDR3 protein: CASSNRGERETQYF

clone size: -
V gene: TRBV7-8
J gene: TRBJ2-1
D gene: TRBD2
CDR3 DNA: TGTGCCAGCAGCGGAAGGACTAGCCCCTACAATGAGCAGTTCTTC
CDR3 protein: CASSGRTSPYNEQFF

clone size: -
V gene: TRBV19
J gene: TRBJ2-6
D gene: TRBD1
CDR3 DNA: TGTGCCAGTAGTCCCGGGGGGACAGGGGGGCTTTCCAGGGCCAACGTCCTGACTTTC
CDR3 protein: CASSPGGTGGLSRANVLTF

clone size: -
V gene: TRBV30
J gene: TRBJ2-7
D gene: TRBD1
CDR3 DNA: TGTGCCTGGTCAACGGGGCAGGGGGCAAGGGAGCAGTACTTC
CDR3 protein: CAWSTGQGAREQYF

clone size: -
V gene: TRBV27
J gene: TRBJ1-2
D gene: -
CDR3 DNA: TGTGCCAGCAGTCCCCCCGGGTCGAGTGGCTACACCTTC
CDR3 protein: CASSPPGSSGYTF

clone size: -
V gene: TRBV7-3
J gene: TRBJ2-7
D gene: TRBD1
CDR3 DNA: TGTGCCAGCAGCTTATCTTTGGGACAGATCTACGAGCAGTACTTC
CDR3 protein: CASSLSLGQIYEQYF

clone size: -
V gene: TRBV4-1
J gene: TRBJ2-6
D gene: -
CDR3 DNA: TGCGCCAGCAGCCAAGTACCATCCAGGATCTCTGGGGCCAACGTCCTGACTTTC
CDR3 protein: CASSQVPSRISGANVLTF

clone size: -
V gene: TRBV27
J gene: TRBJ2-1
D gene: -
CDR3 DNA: TGTGCCAGCAGTCTTCGCCAGGGAGTCTACAATGAGCAGTTCTTC
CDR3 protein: CASSLRQGVYNEQFF

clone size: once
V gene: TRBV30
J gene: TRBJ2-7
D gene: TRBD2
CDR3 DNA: TGTGCCTGGAGTGGCGGACTAGCGTTCTCCTACGAGCAGTACTTC
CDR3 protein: CAWSGGLAFSYEQYF

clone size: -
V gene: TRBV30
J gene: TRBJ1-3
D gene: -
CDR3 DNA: TGTGCCTGTTACGGAGTACTAACCGGGGGGGACGGAGACTCTGGAAACACCATATATTTT
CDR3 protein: CACYGVLTGGDGDSGNTIYF

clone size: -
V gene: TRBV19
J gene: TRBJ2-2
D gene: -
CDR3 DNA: TGTGCCAGTAATTCAGGAAACACCGGGGAGCTGTTTTTT
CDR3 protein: CASNSGNTGELFF

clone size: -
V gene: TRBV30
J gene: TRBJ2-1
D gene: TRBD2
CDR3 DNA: TGTGCCTGGAGGTTAGCGGGGGTCACTGAGCAGTTCTTC
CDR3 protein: CAWRLAGVTEQFF

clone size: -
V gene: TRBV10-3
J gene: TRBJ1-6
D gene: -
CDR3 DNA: TGTGCCATCAGTGAGTCGAAGGGGACTTATAATTCACCCCTCCACTTT
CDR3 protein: CAISESKGTYNSPLHF